The rows below give T cell receptor beta chains drawn from one sample of a study of a mutant IDH1 vaccine in newly diagnosed glioma. Assay used: immunoSEQ multiplex PCR; TCRdb lists only in-frame clones, some missing. The table lists roughly 32,000 clones, about 87% of them singletons. No antigens are known for them. The sample in question was PBMCs, obtained from a glioma patient whose treatment included an IDH1 peptide vaccine. The receptors here all came from a woman in her thirties with glioma. Each CDR3 is given with its conserved first and last residue. Fields, in order: CDR3 DNA, CDR3 protein, V gene, D gene, clone size, J gene. A D gene is named only where the DNA matches it firmly. Size is omitted from some rows. Given values are once, few, many or a class for expanded clones.

TGTGCCAGCAGCCCGAACACTGAAGCTTTCTTT,CASSPNTEAFF,TRBV6-6,-,-,TRBJ1-1
TGTGCCAGCAGTTTAAGGGGGACAGGAGAGGCTTTCTTT,CASSLRGTGEAFF,TRBV28,TRBD1,-,TRBJ1-1
TGTGCCGTGGGAGGCCGGGACGCTAGCAATCAGCCCCAGCATTTT,CAVGGRDASNQPQHF,TRBV10-3,-,-,TRBJ1-5
TGTGCCAGCATTATAGTAGGACCGCCATCACAAGAGCTGTTTTTT,CASIIVGPPSQELFF,TRBV6-1,-,-,TRBJ2-2
TGTGCCAGCATCCCCGGACAGGGATGGGACACTGAAGCTTTCTTT,CASIPGQGWDTEAFF,TRBV6-5,TRBD1,-,TRBJ1-1
TGCGCCAGCAGTCTACCCGGTAGTCGAAAGGGCTACACCTTC,CASSLPGSRKGYTF,TRBV4-1,-,once,TRBJ1-2
TGTGCCAGCAGCCAAGTCACACGCTATGGCTACACCTTC,CASSQVTRYGYTF,TRBV14,-,once,TRBJ1-2
TGTGCCTGGAAGGGCAGGGGTTTTGGTCAGCCCCAGCATTTT,CAWKGRGFGQPQHF,TRBV30,-,once,TRBJ1-5
TGTGCCAGCAGTTTCAGACCTTCAGATACGCAGTATTTT,CASSFRPSDTQYF,TRBV6-6,-,once,TRBJ2-3
TGTGCCAGCAGCACCCGCTCCCCGGCGAAGGGGGCGGACGAGCAGTACTTC,CASSTRSPAKGADEQYF,TRBV11-1,TRBD1,-,TRBJ2-7
TGTGCCAGTAGTATAGGCGCTACTCACACTGAAGCTTTCTTT,CASSIGATHTEAFF,TRBV19,-,once,TRBJ1-1
TGTGCCAGCACCTTAGAGAGGGGGGGGCCAGATACGCAGTATTTT,CASTLERGGPDTQYF,TRBV6-6,-,once,TRBJ2-3
TGTGCCAGCAGCTTAGGGTGGGGTACGCCATCCTACGAGCAGTACTTC,CASSLGWGTPSYEQYF,TRBV7-6,-,few,TRBJ2-7
TGCGCCAGCAGCTTGGCGGGGGACACTGAAGCTTTCTTT,CASSLAGDTEAFF,TRBV5-1,-,once,TRBJ1-1
TGTGCCAGCAGCCCCTGGGGGGCGGGTTATGGCTACACCTTC,CASSPWGAGYGYTF,TRBV7-8,-,-,TRBJ1-2
TGTGCCAGCAGCCCAAGCGGGACAGCAATCGTGGGGGAGACCCAGTACTTC,CASSPSGTAIVGETQYF,TRBV2,-,-,TRBJ2-5
TGTGCCAGCAGCTTGCCGGGTTTCTCCTACGAGCAGTACTTC,CASSLPGFSYEQYF,TRBV7-2,-,-,TRBJ2-7
TGTGCCACCCAGGGGGTAGGACAGACAGACTCGTTCTTC,CATQGVGQTDSFF,TRBV2,TRBD1,-,TRBJ2-1
TGCGCCAGCAGCCATGAGAGGAACACTGAAGCTTTCTTT,CASSHERNTEAFF,TRBV4-1,-,-,TRBJ1-1
TGCGCCAGCAGCAAAAGACAGGGGAGCTCCTACGAGCAGTACTTC,CASSKRQGSSYEQYF,TRBV5-1,TRBD1,-,TRBJ2-7
TGCAGCGTTGTGGCAGATCGGTACGAGCAGTACTTC,CSVVADRYEQYF,TRBV29-1,-,-,TRBJ2-7
TGTGCCAGTTCAAAAGGGGGGCCCACTGAAGCTTTCTTT,CASSKGGPTEAFF,TRBV6-5,-,-,TRBJ1-1
TGTGCCAGCAGGGGGGGACTAGCGCCTTCCTACGAGCAGTACTTC,CASRGGLAPSYEQYF,TRBV27,TRBD2,-,TRBJ2-7
TGTGCCAGCAAGGCGGCGGGGGGCACAGATACGCAGTATTTT,CASKAAGGTDTQYF,TRBV2,TRBD2,-,TRBJ2-3
TGTGCCAGCACACAGACTAGCGGGGGGTCGGGCACCGGGGAGCTGTTTTTT,CASTQTSGGSGTGELFF,TRBV2,TRBD2,-,TRBJ2-2
TGTGCCAGCAGCTTGGAGGGGGCCGGTACGCAGTATTTT,CASSLEGAGTQYF,TRBV5-8,TRBD1,-,TRBJ2-3